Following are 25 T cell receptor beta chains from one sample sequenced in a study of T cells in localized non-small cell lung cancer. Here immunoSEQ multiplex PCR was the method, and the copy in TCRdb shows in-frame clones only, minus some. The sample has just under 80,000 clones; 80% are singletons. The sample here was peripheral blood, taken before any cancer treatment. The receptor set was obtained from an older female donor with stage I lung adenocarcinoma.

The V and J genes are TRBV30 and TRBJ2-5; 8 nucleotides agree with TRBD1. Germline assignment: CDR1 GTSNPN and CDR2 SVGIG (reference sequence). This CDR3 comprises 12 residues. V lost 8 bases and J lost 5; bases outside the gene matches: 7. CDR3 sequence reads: CAVDRGGETQYF. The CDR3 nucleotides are TGTGCCGTAGACAGGGGTGGGGAGACCCAGTACTTC.

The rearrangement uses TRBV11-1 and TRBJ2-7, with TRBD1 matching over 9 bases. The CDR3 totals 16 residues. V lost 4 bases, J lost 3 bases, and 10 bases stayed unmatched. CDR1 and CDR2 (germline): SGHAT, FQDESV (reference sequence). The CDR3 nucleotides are TGTGCCAGCAGCTCCGGGACAGGGAAATCGAACTACGAGCAGTACTTC. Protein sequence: CASSSGTGKSNYEQYF.

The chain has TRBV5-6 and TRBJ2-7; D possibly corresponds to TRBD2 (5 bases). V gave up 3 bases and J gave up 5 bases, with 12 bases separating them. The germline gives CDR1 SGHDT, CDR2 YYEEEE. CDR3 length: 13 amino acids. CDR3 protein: CASSSLDENEQYF. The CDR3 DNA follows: TGTGCCAGCAGCTCACTAGATGAGAACGAGCAGTACTTC.

CDR3 coding DNA: TGTGCCAGCAGCGAACAGGGCCCAGGAGACTACACCTTC. Amino acid sequence: CASSEQGPGDYTF. This chain connects TRBV2 to TRBJ1-2; D is possibly TRBD1 (6 bases). The CDR3 spans 13 residues. Germline V gene data show CDR1 as SNHLY and CDR2 as FYNNEI. V lost 6 bases and J 10 bases, leaving 18 bases between the germline ends.

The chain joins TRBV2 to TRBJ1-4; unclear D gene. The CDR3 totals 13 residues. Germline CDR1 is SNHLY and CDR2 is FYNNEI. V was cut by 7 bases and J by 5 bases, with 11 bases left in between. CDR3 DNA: TGTGCCAGCAAGGGTCCTCCCAATGAAAAACTGTTTTTT. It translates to CASKGPPNEKLFF.

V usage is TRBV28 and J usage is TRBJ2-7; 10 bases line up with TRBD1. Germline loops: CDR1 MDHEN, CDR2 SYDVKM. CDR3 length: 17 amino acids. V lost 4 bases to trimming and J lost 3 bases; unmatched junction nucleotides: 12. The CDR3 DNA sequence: TGTGCCAGCAGTTCCGCCGGGGGGGGACAGGGGTTCTACGAGCAGTACTTC. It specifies CASSSAGGGQGFYEQYF.

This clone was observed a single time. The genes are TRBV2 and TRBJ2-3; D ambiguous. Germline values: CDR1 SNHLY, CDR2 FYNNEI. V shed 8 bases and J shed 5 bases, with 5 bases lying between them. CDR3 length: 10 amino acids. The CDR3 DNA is TGTGCCAGCTGGAGAGATACGCAGTATTTT. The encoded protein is CASWRDTQYF.

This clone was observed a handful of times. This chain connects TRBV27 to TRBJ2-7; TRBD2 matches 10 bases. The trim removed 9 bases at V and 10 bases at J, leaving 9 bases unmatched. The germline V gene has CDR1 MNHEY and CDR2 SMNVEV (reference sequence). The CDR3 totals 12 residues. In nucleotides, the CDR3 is TGTGCCAGTAGGACTAGCGGCGGACGTCAGTACTTC. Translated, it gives CASRTSGGRQYF.

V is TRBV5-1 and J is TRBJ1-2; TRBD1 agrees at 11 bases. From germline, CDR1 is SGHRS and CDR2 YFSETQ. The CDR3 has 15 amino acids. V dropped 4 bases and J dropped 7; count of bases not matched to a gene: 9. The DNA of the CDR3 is TGCGCCAGCAGCCCCGACGGACAGGGGGCTTTTGGCTACACCTTC. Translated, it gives CASSPDGQGAFGYTF.

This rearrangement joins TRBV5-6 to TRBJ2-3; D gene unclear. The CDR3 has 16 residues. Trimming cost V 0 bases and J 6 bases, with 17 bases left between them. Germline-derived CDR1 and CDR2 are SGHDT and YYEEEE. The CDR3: CASSLVLPTPMDTQYF. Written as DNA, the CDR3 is TGTGCCAGCAGCTTGGTCCTCCCTACCCCGATGGATACGCAGTATTTT. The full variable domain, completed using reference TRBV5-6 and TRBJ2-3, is DAGVTQSPTHLIKTRGQQVTLRCSPKSGHDTVSWYQQALGQGPQFIFQYYEEEERQRGNFPDRFSGHQFPNYSSELNVNALLLGDSALYLCASSLVLPTPMDTQYFGPGTRLTVL.

The CDR3: CAHTRKTGNYGYTF. DNA for the CDR3: TGTGCCCACACGCGGAAAACAGGGAACTATGGCTACACCTTC. V and J are TRBV30 and TRBJ1-2; perhaps TRBD1 as D (6 bases). The germline V and J ends were trimmed by 8 bases and 2 bases, with 18 bases remaining between them. CDR3 length: 14 residues. In germline, CDR1 is GTSNPN, CDR2 SVGIG (reference sequence). The full variable domain, with the rest looked up from reference TRBV30 and TRBJ1-2, is SQTIHQWPATLVQPVGSPLSLECTVEGTSNPNLYWYRQAAGRGLQLLFYSVGIGQISSEVPQNLSASRPQDRQFILSSKKLLLSDSGFYLCAHTRKTGNYGYTFGSGTRLTVV.

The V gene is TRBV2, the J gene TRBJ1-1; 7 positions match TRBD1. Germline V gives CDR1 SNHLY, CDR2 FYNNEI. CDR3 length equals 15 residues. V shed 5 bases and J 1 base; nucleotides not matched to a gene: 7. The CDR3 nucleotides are TGTGCCAGCAGTAGAGACAGGGCTGCGAACACTGAAGCTTTCTTT. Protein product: CASSRDRAANTEAFF.

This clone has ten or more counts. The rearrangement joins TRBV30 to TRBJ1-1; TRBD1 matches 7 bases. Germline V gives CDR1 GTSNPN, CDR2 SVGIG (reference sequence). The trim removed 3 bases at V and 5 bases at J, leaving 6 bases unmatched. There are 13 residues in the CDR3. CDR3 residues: CAWRQDRRTEAFF. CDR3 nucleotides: TGTGCCTGGAGACAGGACAGGCGTACTGAAGCTTTCTTT.

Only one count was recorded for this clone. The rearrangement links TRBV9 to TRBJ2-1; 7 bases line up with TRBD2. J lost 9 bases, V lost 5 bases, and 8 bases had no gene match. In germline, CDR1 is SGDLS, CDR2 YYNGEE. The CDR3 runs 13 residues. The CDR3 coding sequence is TGTGCCAGCAGTGGACTAGTCGGGCGTGAGCAGTTCTTC. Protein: CASSGLVGREQFF.

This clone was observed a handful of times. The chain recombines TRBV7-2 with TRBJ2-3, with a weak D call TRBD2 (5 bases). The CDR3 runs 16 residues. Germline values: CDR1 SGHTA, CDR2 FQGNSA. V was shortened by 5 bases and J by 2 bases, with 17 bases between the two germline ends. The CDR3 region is CASSLRTVSTTDTQYF. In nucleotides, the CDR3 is TGTGCCAGCAGCCTCCGGACTGTTTCGACCACAGATACGCAGTATTTT.

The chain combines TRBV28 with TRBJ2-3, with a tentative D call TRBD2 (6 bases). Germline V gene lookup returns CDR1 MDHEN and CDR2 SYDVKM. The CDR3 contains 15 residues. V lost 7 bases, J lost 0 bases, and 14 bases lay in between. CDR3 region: CASIRGSGSTDTQYF. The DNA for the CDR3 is TGTGCCAGCATTCGGGGTAGCGGTAGCACAGATACGCAGTATTTT.

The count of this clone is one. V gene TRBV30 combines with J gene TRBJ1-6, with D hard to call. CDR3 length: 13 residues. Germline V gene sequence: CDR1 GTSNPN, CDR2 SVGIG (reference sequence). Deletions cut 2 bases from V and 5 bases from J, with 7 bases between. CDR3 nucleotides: TGTGCCTGGAGTTTGGGTGATAATTCACCCCTCCACTTT. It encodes CAWSLGDNSPLHF.

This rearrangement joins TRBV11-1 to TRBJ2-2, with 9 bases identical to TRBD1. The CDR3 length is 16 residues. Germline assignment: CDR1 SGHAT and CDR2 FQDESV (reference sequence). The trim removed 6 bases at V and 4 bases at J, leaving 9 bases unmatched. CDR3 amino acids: CASSSPGQGVTGELFF. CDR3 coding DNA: TGTGCCAGCAGTTCCCCGGGACAGGGCGTCACCGGGGAGCTGTTTTTT.

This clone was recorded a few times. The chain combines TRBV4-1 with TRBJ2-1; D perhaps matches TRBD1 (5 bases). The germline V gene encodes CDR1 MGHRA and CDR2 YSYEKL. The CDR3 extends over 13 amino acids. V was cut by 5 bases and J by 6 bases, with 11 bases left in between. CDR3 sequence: CASSDERGNEQFF. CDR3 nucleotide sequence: TGCGCCAGCAGCGACGAAAGGGGCAATGAGCAGTTCTTC.

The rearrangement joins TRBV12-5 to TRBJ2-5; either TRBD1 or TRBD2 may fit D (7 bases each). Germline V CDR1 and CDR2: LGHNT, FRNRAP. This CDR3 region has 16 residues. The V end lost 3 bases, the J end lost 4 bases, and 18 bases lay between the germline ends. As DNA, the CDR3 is TGTGCTAGTGGTTTTACCCCCAGGGGGGGTAGAGAGACCCAGTACTTC. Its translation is CASGFTPRGGRETQYF.

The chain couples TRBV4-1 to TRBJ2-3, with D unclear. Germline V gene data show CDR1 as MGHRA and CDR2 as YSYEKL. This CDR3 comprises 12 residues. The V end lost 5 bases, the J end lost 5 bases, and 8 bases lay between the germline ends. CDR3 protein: CASSETRDTQYF. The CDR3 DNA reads TGCGCCAGCAGCGAAACGCGAGATACGCAGTATTTT.

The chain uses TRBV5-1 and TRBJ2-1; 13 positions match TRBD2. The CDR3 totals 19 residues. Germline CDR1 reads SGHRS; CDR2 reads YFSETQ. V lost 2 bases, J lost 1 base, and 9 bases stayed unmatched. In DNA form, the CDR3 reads TGCGCCAGCAGCTTCAAACTCAAGACTAGCGGGAGGTCCTACAATGAGCAGTTCTTC. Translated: CASSFKLKTSGRSYNEQFF.

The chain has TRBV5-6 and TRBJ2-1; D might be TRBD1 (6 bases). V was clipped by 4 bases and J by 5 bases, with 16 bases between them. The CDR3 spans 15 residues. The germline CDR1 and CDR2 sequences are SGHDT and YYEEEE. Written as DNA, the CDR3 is TGTGCCAGCAGCCCGGACTCAGGGGTACACAATGAGCAGTTCTTC. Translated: CASSPDSGVHNEQFF.

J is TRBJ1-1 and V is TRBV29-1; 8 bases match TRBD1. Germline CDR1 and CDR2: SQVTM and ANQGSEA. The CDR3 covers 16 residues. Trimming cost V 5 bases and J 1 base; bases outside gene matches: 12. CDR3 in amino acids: CSVHGRGRIGNTEAFF. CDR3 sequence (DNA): TGCAGCGTTCACGGCAGGGGGCGAATTGGGAACACTGAAGCTTTCTTT.

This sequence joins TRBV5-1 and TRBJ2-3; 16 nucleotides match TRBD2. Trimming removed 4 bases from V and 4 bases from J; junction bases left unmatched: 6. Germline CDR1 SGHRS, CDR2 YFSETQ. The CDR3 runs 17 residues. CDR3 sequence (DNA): TGCGCCAGCAGCGGCGGGACTAGCGGGGGGGCCGCAGATACGCAGTATTTT. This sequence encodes CASSGGTSGGAADTQYF. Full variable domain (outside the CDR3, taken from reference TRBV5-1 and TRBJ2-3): KAGVTQTPRYLIKTRGQQVTLSCSPISGHRSVSWYQQTPGQGLQFLFEYFSETQRNKGNFPGRFSGRQFSNSRSEMNVSTLELGDSALYLCASSGGTSGGAADTQYFGPGTRLTVL.